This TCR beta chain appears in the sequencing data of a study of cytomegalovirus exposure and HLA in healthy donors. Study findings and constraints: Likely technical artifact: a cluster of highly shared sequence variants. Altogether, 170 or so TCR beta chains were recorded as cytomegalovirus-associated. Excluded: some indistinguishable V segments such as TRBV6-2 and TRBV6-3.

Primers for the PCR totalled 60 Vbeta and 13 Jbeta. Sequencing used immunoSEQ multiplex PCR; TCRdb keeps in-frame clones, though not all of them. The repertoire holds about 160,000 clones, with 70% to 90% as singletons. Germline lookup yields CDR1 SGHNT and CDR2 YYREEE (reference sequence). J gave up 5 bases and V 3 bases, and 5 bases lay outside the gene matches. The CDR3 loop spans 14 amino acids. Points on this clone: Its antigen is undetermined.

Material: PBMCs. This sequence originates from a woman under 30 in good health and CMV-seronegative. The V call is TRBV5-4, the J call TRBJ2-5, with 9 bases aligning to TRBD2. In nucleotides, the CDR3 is TGTGCCAGCAGCTCGGTGCTAGCGGGGGAGACCCAGTACTTC. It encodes CASSSVLAGETQYF. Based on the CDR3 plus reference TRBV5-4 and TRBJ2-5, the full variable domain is ETGVTQSPTHLIKTRGQQVTLRCSSQSGHNTVSWYQQALGQGPQFIFQYYREEENGRGNFPPRFSGLQFPNYSSELNVNALELDDSALYLCASSSVLAGETQYFGPGTRLLVL.